The rows below give T cell receptor beta chains drawn from one sample of a study of identical twins. TCRdb called the 5' RACE reads again in MiXCR, with one record for every CDR3 protein. Here the sample spans 600,000 to 700,000 distinct CDR3 sequences, around 21% being singletons. The same specimen was also included in a second study, on T cells expressing NK-cell markers.

Sample: PBMCs. All receptors derive from a young woman in good health. The CDR3 runs from the conserved cysteine through the conserved F or W. Each record gives: clone size, V gene, J gene, D gene, CDR3 DNA, CDR3 protein. The D gene is left open where the match is weak. Size tells how often a clone was seen (once, few, many) or the class of an expanded clone, and some rows leave it out.

clone_size: -
v_call: TRBV20-1
j_call: TRBJ2-4
d_call: TRBD2
cdr3_nt: TGCAGTGCTGCCCAACTAGCGGGGAATATATACATTCAGTACTTC
cdr3_aa: CSAAQLAGNIYIQYF

clone_size: -
v_call: TRBV11-2
j_call: TRBJ2-1
d_call: -
cdr3_nt: TGTGCCAGCAGCTCCTGGGACTCCAGCTCCTACAATGAGCAGTTCTTC
cdr3_aa: CASSSWDSSSYNEQFF

clone_size: -
v_call: TRBV5-5
j_call: TRBJ2-3
d_call: TRBD2
cdr3_nt: TGTGCCAGCAGGTCGACTAGCGGGAGGTCAGATACGCAGTATTTT
cdr3_aa: CASRSTSGRSDTQYF

clone_size: -
v_call: TRBV11-2
j_call: TRBJ2-3
d_call: TRBD2
cdr3_nt: TGTGCCAGCAGCCAGCGGGAGGGCCCGGCAGATACGCAGTATTTT
cdr3_aa: CASSQREGPADTQYF

clone_size: few
v_call: TRBV20-1
j_call: TRBJ2-3
d_call: -
cdr3_nt: TGCAGTGCCCGAGTCCATGCCACAGATACGCAGTATTTT
cdr3_aa: CSARVHATDTQYF

clone_size: few
v_call: TRBV12-3/TRBV12-4
j_call: TRBJ2-5
d_call: TRBD2
cdr3_nt: TGTGCCAGCAGTTCCCTGGGTAGCGGGAGCCAAGAGACCCAGTACTTC
cdr3_aa: CASSSLGSGSQETQYF

clone_size: -
v_call: TRBV24-1
j_call: TRBJ2-2
d_call: -
cdr3_nt: TGTGCCACCAGTGATGGCCCACGAGGCACCGGGGAGCTGTTTTTT
cdr3_aa: CATSDGPRGTGELFF

clone_size: few
v_call: TRBV6-5
j_call: TRBJ2-5
d_call: -
cdr3_nt: TGTGCCAGCAGTTCTCCCGAGCCAGGCCAAGAGACCCAGTACTTC
cdr3_aa: CASSSPEPGQETQYF

clone_size: -
v_call: TRBV3-1
j_call: TRBJ1-5
d_call: -
cdr3_nt: TGTGCCAGCAGCCATTGGGCAGGCAATCAGCCCCAGCATTTT
cdr3_aa: CASSHWAGNQPQHF

clone_size: few
v_call: TRBV12-3/TRBV12-4
j_call: TRBJ2-1
d_call: -
cdr3_nt: TGTGCCAGCAGTTTTGTCGGATCCTACAATGAGCAGTTCTTC
cdr3_aa: CASSFVGSYNEQFF

clone_size: -
v_call: TRBV5-1
j_call: TRBJ2-1
d_call: TRBD2
cdr3_nt: TGCGCCAGCAGCTTGGCCTCTAGCGGGATCTGGGCCTCAACCCAGTACAATGAGCAGTTCTTC
cdr3_aa: CASSLASSGIWASTQYNEQFF

clone_size: -
v_call: TRBV11-2
j_call: TRBJ2-5
d_call: -
cdr3_nt: TGTGCCAGCAGCCTGGGTGCGAGCACTCAAGAGACCCAGTACTTC
cdr3_aa: CASSLGASTQETQYF

clone_size: -
v_call: TRBV5-7
j_call: TRBJ1-2
d_call: -
cdr3_nt: TGTGCCAGCAGGTACGAGAGCTATGGCTACACCTTC
cdr3_aa: CASRYESYGYTF

clone_size: -
v_call: TRBV20-1
j_call: TRBJ2-3
d_call: -
cdr3_nt: TGCAGTGCCCACCGTCCAAGGACTAGCACAGATACGCAGTATTTT
cdr3_aa: CSAHRPRTSTDTQYF

clone_size: many
v_call: TRBV7-2
j_call: TRBJ2-1
d_call: TRBD1
cdr3_nt: TGTGCCAGCAGCGACTGGACAGGGGTTTACAATGAGCAGTTCTTC
cdr3_aa: CASSDWTGVYNEQFF

clone_size: -
v_call: TRBV4-2
j_call: TRBJ2-1
d_call: -
cdr3_nt: TGTGCCAGCAGCCAAGGACTCCGGCCATTCTACAATGAGCAGTTCTTC
cdr3_aa: CASSQGLRPFYNEQFF

clone_size: -
v_call: TRBV7-2
j_call: TRBJ2-5
d_call: TRBD2
cdr3_nt: TGTGCCAGCAGCTCGGGACTAGCGGGAGGGCTTCTAGAGACCCAGTACTTC
cdr3_aa: CASSSGLAGGLLETQYF

clone_size: -
v_call: TRBV20-1
j_call: TRBJ2-5
d_call: -
cdr3_nt: TGCAGTGCTAGTAAGGGGTCCCAAGAGACCCAGTACTTC
cdr3_aa: CSASKGSQETQYF

clone_size: few
v_call: TRBV29-1
j_call: TRBJ1-1
d_call: TRBD1
cdr3_nt: TGCAGCGTTGAAGTTCTATCGGACAGGGAGTCTAGGGCTTTCTTT
cdr3_aa: CSVEVLSDRESRAFF

clone_size: -
v_call: TRBV12-3/TRBV12-4
j_call: TRBJ2-5
d_call: TRBD1
cdr3_nt: TGTGCCAGCAGTTCGTGGGACAGGGGTGACCAAGAGACCCAGTACTTC
cdr3_aa: CASSSWDRGDQETQYF

clone_size: -
v_call: TRBV7-2
j_call: TRBJ2-1
d_call: TRBD2
cdr3_nt: TGTGCCAGCAGCTTAGGCGGGAGGGGGCTCTACAATGAGCAGTTCTTC
cdr3_aa: CASSLGGRGLYNEQFF